The 15 T cell receptor beta chains below come from one sample, sequenced in a study of cytomegalovirus exposure and HLA in healthy donors. The primer mix had 60 Vbeta and 13 Jbeta primers. Assay used: immunoSEQ multiplex PCR; TCRdb lists only in-frame clones, some missing. The sample includes about 52,000 clones, more than 65% seen only once; the top ten take around 10%. Sequenced material: PBMCs. The receptor source for this set is a woman between 50 and 59 years old in good health and CMV-seronegative.

This chain connects TRBV7-2 to TRBJ2-6, with 7 bases identical to TRBD2. There are 18 residues in the CDR3. Germline CDR1 is SGHTA and CDR2 is FQGNSA. J gave up 2 bases and V 6 bases, and 13 bases lay outside the gene matches. As DNA, the CDR3 is TGTGCCAGCAGTCCCCAAGCGGGGAGATTTACTGGGGCCAACGTCCTGACTTTC. This sequence encodes CASSPQAGRFTGANVLTF.

The chain recombines TRBV19 with TRBJ1-1; 10 bases match TRBD1. The trim removed 5 bases at V and 6 bases at J, leaving 6 bases unmatched. CDR3 length: 14 amino acids. CDR1 is LNHDA and CDR2 is SQIVND in the germline V gene (reference sequence). The DNA of the CDR3 is TGTGCCAGTAGTGTGACAGGGGGCGGTTCTGAAGCTTTCTTT. Its protein is CASSVTGGGSEAFF.

This chain uses TRBV30 with TRBJ1-1; 8 bases fit TRBD1. The CDR3 consists of 18 residues. Trimming removed 3 bases from V and 0 bases from J; junction bases left unmatched: 15. Germline V gives CDR1 GTSNPN, CDR2 SVGIG (reference sequence). CDR3 DNA: TGTGCCTGGAGATACCTCGGACAGGGCCTGGAATTGAACACTGAAGCTTTCTTT. Amino acid sequence: CAWRYLGQGLELNTEAFF.

The CDR3 protein is CASGGSAYGYTF. The DNA of the CDR3 is TGTGCCAGTGGAGGGTCCGCCTATGGCTACACCTTC. This rearrangement joins TRBV9 to TRBJ1-2; no firm D call. The CDR3 spans 12 residues. The germline V gene has CDR1 SGDLS and CDR2 YYNGEE. Trimming pared 8 bases from V and 4 bases from J, leaving 12 bases between.

With regard to this clone: Other DNA sequences of this sample code for an identical CDR3. V gene TRBV18 combines with J gene TRBJ1-1; D is possibly TRBD1 (5 bases). The CDR3 totals 14 residues. Germline CDR1 and CDR2: KGHSH and LQKENI. With 3 bases removed from V and 0 bases from J, the gap between germline ends came to 8 bases. CDR3 nucleotide sequence: TGTGCCAGCTCACCGACAGCTTTGAACACTGAAGCTTTCTTT. Protein sequence: CASSPTALNTEAFF.

This chain joins TRBV6-5 and TRBJ1-1; D unclear. V was pared by 5 bases and J by 8 bases, with 21 bases between. Germline V gene lookup returns CDR1 MNHEY and CDR2 SVGAGI. The CDR3 has 15 amino acids. CDR3 sequence: CASSTSGNAALEAFF. CDR3 DNA: TGTGCCAGCAGTACCTCCGGGAACGCCGCTTTGGAAGCTTTCTTT.

The chain combines TRBV28 with TRBJ1-5; 12 bases line up with TRBD1. CDR1 is MDHEN, CDR2 SYDVKM, per germline. The CDR3 contains 16 residues. The V gene end was trimmed by 6 bases and the J gene end by 6 bases; junction bases not matched to a gene: 9. CDR3 sequence reads: CASSPPGTGGIQPQHF. The CDR3 DNA reads TGTGCCAGCAGCCCCCCCGGGACAGGGGGCATTCAGCCCCAGCATTTT.

The chain carries TRBV19 and TRBJ1-4; D perhaps matches TRBD1 (6 bases). Germline V gene data show CDR1 as LNHDA and CDR2 as SQIVND (reference sequence). CDR3 length: 15 residues. Trimming removed 9 bases at V and 6 bases at J, with 20 bases between. CDR3 nucleotides: TGTGCCAGCGCGCCCCGGGACACACGGTATGAAAAACTGTTTTTT. Amino acids: CASAPRDTRYEKLFF.

This clone appeared once. The J gene is TRBJ2-1, the V gene TRBV7-9; the D gene is possibly TRBD2 (7 bases). V lost 5 bases and J 6 bases, leaving 20 bases between the germline ends. Germline values: CDR1 SEHNR, CDR2 FQNEAQ (reference sequence). The CDR3 runs to 16 residues. CDR3: CASSPWGGLLSNEQFF. The CDR3 region has the DNA TGTGCCAGCAGCCCCTGGGGGGGGCTCCTCTCCAATGAGCAGTTCTTC.

The chain joins TRBV6-1 to TRBJ1-2, with 12 bases identical to TRBD1. Germline lookup yields CDR1 MNHNS and CDR2 SASEGT. The trim removed 4 bases at V and 4 bases at J, leaving 7 bases unmatched. CDR3 size: 16 residues. The CDR3 DNA is TGTGCCAGCAGTGCGGGGACAGGGGGCTCGGGCTATGGCTACACCTTC. It is translated as CASSAGTGGSGYGYTF.

This clone was detected only a few times. V usage is TRBV28 and J usage is TRBJ1-2, with 10 bases that match TRBD1. This CDR3 comprises 14 residues. V dropped 8 bases and J dropped 3; count of bases not matched to a gene: 6. Germline CDR1 and CDR2: MDHEN and SYDVKM. CDR3 residues: CASWDRGGYYGYTF. CDR3 bases: TGTGCCAGCTGGGACAGGGGAGGGTACTATGGCTACACCTTC.

V is TRBV19 and J is TRBJ1-2; possible D gene TRBD1, 6 bases. The V and J ends lost 6 bases and 2 bases respectively, with 16 bases between them. Germline V gives CDR1 LNHDA, CDR2 SQIVND (reference sequence). There are 15 residues in the CDR3. DNA of the CDR3: TGTGCCAGTAGGCCCACAAGACAGGAAAACTATGGCTACACCTTC. It encodes CASRPTRQENYGYTF.

The CDR3 is CASSPPGTGSPPLHF. The CDR3 DNA follows: TGTGCCAGCAGCCCACCCGGGACAGGGTCTCCACCCCTCCACTTT. The chain couples TRBV4-2 to TRBJ1-6; 9 bases are shared with TRBD1. V dropped 4 bases and J dropped 11; count of bases not matched to a gene: 9. Germline V CDR1 and CDR2: LGHNA, YNFKEQ. The CDR3 is made up of 15 amino acids.

The V call is TRBV27, the J call TRBJ2-5; TRBD2 matches 9 bases. In germline, CDR1 is MNHEY, CDR2 SMNVEV (reference sequence). This CDR3 region has 16 residues. The V and J ends lost 6 bases and 4 bases, in that order; junction bases with no gene match: 12. This chain's CDR3 is CASSLWISGRGETQYF. CDR3 coding DNA: TGTGCCAGCAGCCTTTGGATTAGCGGGAGAGGAGAGACCCAGTACTTC.

In its sample, this clone was seen a few times. The chain is built from TRBV19 and TRBJ2-1; no clear D. Germline V gene lookup returns CDR1 LNHDA and CDR2 SQIVND (reference sequence). This CDR3 spans 14 amino acids. The ends were cut back, 3 bases at V and 4 bases at J, with 10 bases in the middle. Here the CDR3 DNA reads TGTGCCAGTAGTATTTTGGCGGAGTACAATGAGCAGTTCTTC. This translates into CASSILAEYNEQFF.